This T cell receptor beta chain was identified in a study of long-term antiretroviral therapy in people with HIV. Sequencing relied on immunoSEQ assay v3.0, run at survey level. Each sample aimed for about 35,000-50,000 sequenced T-cell genomes. Here immunoSEQ multiplex PCR was the method, and the copy in TCRdb shows in-frame clones only, minus some. The table lists 40,000 to 50,000 clones, 94% of them singletons, with less than 2.5% in the top ten. V lost 0 bases, J lost 8 bases, and 4 bases stayed unmatched. There are 15 residues in the CDR3. Germline lookup yields CDR1 SGHNT and CDR2 YYREEE (reference sequence). General study points: There were no data on ART adherence, viral resistance or therapy changes, a gap that limits inferences about post-ART repertoire changes.

Each donor had at least one pre-ART and at least two post-ART PBMC samples. Specimens retained about 0.95-11 million cryopreserved PBMC preceding DNA extraction. With respect to this clone: The antigen is unknown.

This chain links TRBV5-4 with TRBJ1-4; 10 nucleotides match TRBD1. Material: unsorted PBMCs, obtained almost 9.5 years after starting antiretroviral therapy. The TCR originated in a man aged 25 to 40 with HIV. CDR3 region: CASSLGGTGDEKLFF. CDR3 in DNA: TGTGCCAGCAGCTTGGGGGGGACAGGGGACGAAAAACTGTTTTTT.